The 16 T cell receptor beta chains listed next were all sequenced from one sample in a study of T cells in Graves' hyperthyroidism and ophthalmopathy. Authors of the study amplified TCR beta CDR3 regions from RNA transcripts. An initial round of RT-PCR targeting the TCR CDR3 relied on the HTBI primer set. One entry per CDR3 protein, called by TCRdb with MiXCR from the multiplex PCR reads. Altogether fewer than 650,000 distinct CDR3 sequences are present, under 15% being singletons, with the ten largest covering around 4%. The sample comprised blood. The source is a woman aged 40 to 50 with Graves' ophthalmopathy.

This clonotype was counted at least ten times. The rearrangement links TRBV12-3 or TRBV12-4 to TRBJ1-1, with 8 bases fitting TRBD1. V shed 3 bases, J shed 1 base, and the junction held 4 bases outside the gene matches. CDR3 length equals 15 residues. The CDR3 spells CASSFGQGANTEAFF. The CDR3 coding sequence is TGTGCCAGCAGTTTCGGACAGGGAGCGAACACTGAAGCTTTCTTT.

Ten or more counts support this clonotype. The V call is TRBV7-2, the J call TRBJ2-5, with a possible D match to TRBD2 (6 bases). The CDR3 covers 16 residues. V shed 5 bases and J shed 7 bases, with 23 bases lying between them. The germline gives CDR1 SGHTA, CDR2 FQGNSA. CDR3 DNA sequence: TGTGCCAGCAGCCCTCAGTCGGGGGTTTTCGGCGGGACCCAGTACTTC. Its protein product is CASSPQSGVFGGTQYF. Variable domain in full (rest from reference TRBV7-2 and TRBJ2-5): GAGVSQSPSNKVTEKGKDVELRCDPISGHTALYWYRQSLGQGLEFLIYFQGNSAPDKSGLPSDRFSAERTGGSVSTLTIQRTQQEDSAVYLCASSPQSGVFGGTQYFGPGTRLLVL.

This clonotype was recorded many times. The V call is TRBV6-5, the J call TRBJ1-1; weak D call: TRBD1 (5 bases). Trimming stripped 1 base from V and 4 bases from J, with 16 bases between. Germline lookup yields CDR1 MNHEY and CDR2 SVGAGI. This CDR3 has 16 residues. The DNA for the CDR3 is TGTGCCAGCAGTTACTACCCGCCAGGGCGACCCACTGAAGCTTTCTTT. This sequence encodes CASSYYPPGRPTEAFF.

This clonotype was detected a few times. The chain uses TRBV27 and TRBJ2-5, with 9 bases matching TRBD2. Germline V lookup: CDR1 MNHEY, CDR2 SMNVEV (reference sequence). J was trimmed by 5 bases and V by 4 bases; bases with no gene match: 11. The CDR3 consists of 16 residues. The CDR3 DNA reads TGTGCCAGCAGTTGGGCGACTAGCGGAACGAGGGAGACCCAGTACTTC. The encoded protein is CASSWATSGTRETQYF.

This clonotype was picked up many times. The genes are TRBV12-3 or TRBV12-4 and TRBJ2-7; 12 positions match TRBD2. The CDR3 is 15 residues long. V lost 3 bases to trimming and J lost 6 bases; unmatched junction nucleotides: 6. The CDR3 spells CASSFVGLAGPEQYF. The CDR3 bases are TGTGCCAGCAGTTTTGTCGGACTAGCGGGGCCCGAGCAGTACTTC.

In regard to this clonotype: A read error is possible here, since a much larger clone lies one base away. The chain uses TRBV10-3 and TRBJ2-5, with a possible D match to TRBD1 (6 bases). The CDR3 spans 12 residues. The V end lost 2 bases, the J end lost 5 bases, and 6 bases lay between the germline ends. The germline V gene encodes CDR1 ENHRY and CDR2 SYGVKD. The CDR3 DNA follows: TGTGCCATCAGTGAGAGGGGGGAGACCCAGTACTTC. Its protein product is CAISERGETQYF.

The chain is built from TRBV7-8 and TRBJ2-6; D possibly matches TRBD1 or TRBD2 (6 bases each). Germline CDR1 reads SGHVS; CDR2 reads FQNEAQ. The germline V and J ends were trimmed by 1 base and 2 bases, with 12 bases remaining between them. The CDR3 has 17 residues. The CDR3 loop is CASSLGTGAPGANVLTF. The CDR3 nucleotides read TGTGCCAGCAGCTTAGGCACGGGGGCGCCTGGGGCCAACGTCCTGACTTTC.

This clonotype came up many times. The chain combines TRBV20-1 with TRBJ2-7; 7 bases match TRBD1. The CDR3 runs 14 residues. Trimming at V came to 3 bases and at J to 2 bases, leaving 7 bases not matched to a gene. Germline V gene lookup returns CDR1 DFQATT and CDR2 SNEGSKA (reference sequence). The CDR3 region has the DNA TGCAGTGCTAGCTACAGGGGCCGAACCTACGAGCAGTACTTC. Its protein is CSASYRGRTYEQYF.

This chain uses TRBV11-3 with TRBJ2-1; D may be TRBD1 (6 bases). The germline V and J ends were trimmed by 3 bases and 6 bases, with 15 bases remaining between them. Germline V CDR1 and CDR2: SGHNT, YENEEA. The CDR3 sequence is 15 residues long. The CDR3 here is CASSFFQGRGNEQFF. The CDR3 DNA follows: TGTGCCAGCAGCTTTTTTCAGGGCAGGGGCAATGAGCAGTTCTTC.

This clonotype was observed at least ten times. The V and J genes are TRBV6-5 and TRBJ2-7, with D possibly matching TRBD2 (5 bases). Germline lookup yields CDR1 MNHEY and CDR2 SVGAGI. The CDR3 has 16 residues. Deletions cut 0 bases from V and 0 bases from J, with 12 bases between. This chain's CDR3 is CASSYSRGWSSYEQYF. CDR3 nucleotides: TGTGCCAGCAGTTACTCCCGCGGGTGGAGCTCCTACGAGCAGTACTTC.

Many counts were recorded for this clonotype. V usage is TRBV6-5 and J usage is TRBJ2-7; D uncertain. V shed 0 bases and J shed 2 bases, with 11 bases lying between them. Germline-derived CDR1 and CDR2 are MNHEY and SVGAGI. The CDR3 spans 15 residues. The CDR3: CASSYSAFPTYEQYF. The CDR3 DNA reads as TGTGCCAGCAGTTACTCTGCATTTCCCACCTACGAGCAGTACTTC.

This clonotype was recorded many times. This chain links TRBV27 with TRBJ1-2, with D maybe TRBD1 (6 bases). Deletions cut 8 bases from V and 2 bases from J, with 30 bases between. The CDR3 loop spans 19 amino acids. CDR1 is MNHEY, CDR2 SMNVEV, per germline (reference sequence). CDR3 in amino acids: CASSSPSTRGRGLNYGYTF. The CDR3 bases are TGTGCCAGCTCAAGTCCCAGCACCAGGGGAAGGGGACTCAACTATGGCTACACCTTC.

This clonotype was seen repeatedly, ten times or more. J is TRBJ2-7 and V is TRBV6-1; D is perhaps TRBD2 (5 bases). V lost 7 bases and J lost 2, with 18 bases in between. CDR1 is MNHNS and CDR2 is SASEGT in the germline V gene. This CDR3 region has 15 residues. CDR3 protein: CASTLDDGKAYEQYF. The CDR3 nucleotides are TGTGCCAGCACCCTCGACGACGGGAAAGCCTACGAGCAGTACTTC.

This clonotype was observed many times. This chain uses TRBV7-6 with TRBJ2-7; D is undetermined. There are 15 residues in the CDR3. Trimming removed 5 bases at V and 0 bases at J, with 14 bases between. The germline CDR1 and CDR2 sequences are SGHVS and FNYEAQ. The CDR3 region has the DNA TGTGCCAGCAGCCCCGACGGACGGATCTCCTACGAGCAGTACTTC. It specifies CASSPDGRISYEQYF.

This clonotype was observed at least ten times. The V and J genes are TRBV6-2 or TRBV6-3 and TRBJ1-1; a weak D match, TRBD1 (5 bases). This CDR3 comprises 16 residues. The germline V gene has CDR1 MNHEY and CDR2 SVGEGT. V shed 0 bases and J shed 4 bases, with 15 bases lying between them. This CDR3 is CASSYSGVLRGTEAFF. The DNA of the CDR3 is TGTGCCAGCAGTTACTCAGGGGTCCTCCGGGGCACTGAAGCTTTCTTT.

This clonotype was observed many times. The rearrangement joins TRBV7-9 to TRBJ2-2; D is uncertain. V shed 10 bases and J shed 5 bases, with 14 bases lying between them. The length of the CDR3 is 13 residues. Germline V gives CDR1 SEHNR, CDR2 FQNEAQ (reference sequence). CDR3 region: CATDPHGTGELFF. In nucleotides, the CDR3 is TGTGCCACCGACCCCCATGGGACCGGGGAGCTGTTTTTT. Filled out from reference TRBV7-9 and TRBJ2-2, the complete variable domain reads DTGVSQNPRHKITKRGQNVTFRCDPISEHNRLYWYRQTLGQGPEFLTYFQNEAQLEKSRLLSDRFSAERPKGSFSTLEIQRTEQGDSAMYLCATDPHGTGELFFGEGSRLTVL.